This TCR beta chain appears in the sequencing data of a study of T cells after posttransplantation cyclophosphamide. Busulfan-fludarabine conditioning, marrow transplant, and cyclophosphamide on days +3 and +4 were administered. Some clones are missing from TCRdb's copy, which holds only in-frame ones; the method was immunoSEQ multiplex PCR. Among about 40,000 clones listed, about nine tenths were seen once. This TCR was recovered from a male patient aged 60-69 years who received an allogeneic stem cell transplant from a related donor and was CMV-positive. Some T cells here may be from the graft donor. This specimen was PBMCs, taken around 63 days after allogeneic stem cell transplant with posttransplant cyclophosphamide.

CDR3 region: CSVQQGFGGNTIYF. The CDR3 DNA is TGCAGCGTTCAACAGGGGTTCGGCGGAAACACCATATATTTT. V gene TRBV29-1 combines with J gene TRBJ1-3; 7 bases map to TRBD1. The CDR3 contains 14 residues. The ends lost 5 bases at V and 4 bases at J; junction bases unmatched: 8. CDR1 and CDR2 (germline): SQVTM, ANQGSEA.